This T cell receptor (beta chain) was obtained from a study of T-cell reconstitution after alpha-beta-depleted transplantation in children. A few counts support this clonotype. This CDR3 region has 14 residues. The germline gives CDR1 MNHNS, CDR2 SASEGT. V shed 11 bases, J shed 2 bases, and the junction held 10 bases outside the gene matches. The authors prepared the TCRbeta library with unique molecular identifiers. MiXCR, run by TCRdb on the PCR reads, gives a single entry per CDR3 protein. The table records 400,000 to 500,000 distinct CDR3 sequences, under 13% of them present only once. The chain combines TRBV6-1 with TRBJ2-3; 7 bases are shared with TRBD2. This sample comprised PBMCs from the stem cell graft donor, obtained from the stem cell graft. The receptor's source is a human donor who donated a stem cell graft to a child with acute myeloid leukemia. The CDR3, as DNA: TGTGCCGGCCAGACCGCGGGGGACACAGATACGCAGTATTTT. It codes for CAGQTAGDTDTQYF.